This is a list of T cell receptor beta chains from one sample in a study of neurological immune-mediated disorders. TCRdb processed the 5' RACE reads anew with MiXCR; each CDR3 protein has one entry. The sample gives tens of thousands of distinct CDR3 sequences, 5.8% of which show up once; roughly 7.3% is in the top ten. The sample comprised PBMCs. These receptor sequences come from a woman aged 55-69 years with multiple sclerosis. The CDR3 runs from the conserved cysteine through the conserved F or W. The order of the fields is V gene, J gene, CDR3 protein.

v_gene: TRBV9; j_gene: TRBJ1-6; CDR3aa: CASSVKQKDSPLHF
v_gene: TRBV7-2; j_gene: TRBJ2-3; CDR3aa: CASSPRGNTQYF
v_gene: TRBV20-1; j_gene: TRBJ1-1; CDR3aa: CSAKDRTLGNTEAFF
v_gene: TRBV4-1; j_gene: TRBJ1-2; CDR3aa: CASSQGRTSYGYTF
v_gene: TRBV10-3; j_gene: TRBJ2-5; CDR3aa: CAISEAGARGETQYF
v_gene: TRBV6-1; j_gene: TRBJ2-1; CDR3aa: CASKKSQILNEQFF
v_gene: TRBV5-1; j_gene: TRBJ1-2; CDR3aa: CASTVDRYSHGYTF
v_gene: TRBV24-1; j_gene: TRBJ1-2; CDR3aa: CATSELTDGRRDGYTF
v_gene: TRBV3-1; j_gene: TRBJ1-6; CDR3aa: CASTVTDNSPLHF
v_gene: TRBV6-1; j_gene: TRBJ1-5; CDR3aa: CATELGNQPQHF
v_gene: TRBV30; j_gene: TRBJ2-1; CDR3aa: CAWRPRDRVNEQFF
v_gene: TRBV20-1; j_gene: TRBJ2-6; CDR3aa: CSAGRGQRANVLTF
v_gene: TRBV7-2; j_gene: TRBJ1-6; CDR3aa: CASSYGTVASPLHF
v_gene: TRBV6-5; j_gene: TRBJ1-2; CDR3aa: CASSSRIPPYGYTF
v_gene: TRBV10-3; j_gene: TRBJ2-1; CDR3aa: CAISDTSGGANEQFF
v_gene: TRBV5-1; j_gene: TRBJ2-2; CDR3aa: CASSKTGELFF
v_gene: TRBV20-1; j_gene: TRBJ1-6; CDR3aa: CSARDRGFFSPLHF
v_gene: TRBV20-1; j_gene: TRBJ1-3; CDR3aa: CSATGFRDLGNTIYF
v_gene: TRBV6-7; j_gene: TRBJ1-1; CDR3aa: CASSYRTRGGPNTEAFF
v_gene: TRBV20-1; j_gene: TRBJ1-2; CDR3aa: CSARDAREVGLANYGYTF
v_gene: TRBV7-2; j_gene: TRBJ1-1; CDR3aa: CASSFSHLEAFF
v_gene: TRBV5-5; j_gene: TRBJ2-1; CDR3aa: CASSLGLAGGLSEQFF
v_gene: TRBV20-1; j_gene: TRBJ1-2; CDR3aa: CSSASLWESF
v_gene: TRBV20-1; j_gene: TRBJ1-4; CDR3aa: CSVPVGATNEKLFF
v_gene: TRBV20-1; j_gene: TRBJ2-5; CDR3aa: CSASTEETQYF
v_gene: TRBV18; j_gene: TRBJ2-3; CDR3aa: CASSRDQRADTQYF
v_gene: TRBV20-1; j_gene: TRBJ2-2; CDR3aa: CSARGPGTEQGGELFF
v_gene: TRBV5-1; j_gene: TRBJ1-4; CDR3aa: CASSLARATSNEKLFF
v_gene: TRBV12-3/TRBV12-4; j_gene: TRBJ1-1; CDR3aa: CASTTLPNTEAFF
v_gene: TRBV18; j_gene: TRBJ1-5; CDR3aa: CASSPGIGGGEQPQHF
v_gene: TRBV3-1; j_gene: TRBJ1-5; CDR3aa: CASSRQTHQPQHF
v_gene: TRBV20-1; j_gene: TRBJ1-2; CDR3aa: CSARDLAGGDYGYTF
v_gene: TRBV5-6; j_gene: TRBJ2-1; CDR3aa: CASSLYGGISYNEQFF
v_gene: TRBV5-1; j_gene: TRBJ1-4; CDR3aa: CASSLPQGVTNEKLFF
v_gene: TRBV6-5; j_gene: TRBJ2-7; CDR3aa: CASREQGSYEQYF